The 31 T cell receptor beta chains below all came from one sample that was sequenced in a study of response to subunit inactivated influenza vaccine. TCRdb itself ran the RT-PCR reads through MiXCR, one entry per CDR3 protein. In the table there are roughly 500,000 distinct CDR3 sequences, about 25% of which are singletons. This specimen was CD4+ T cells sorted from PBMCs, taken around 5 days after vaccination. Receptors were obtained from a man aged 45-60 years who received an inactivated influenza vaccine.

This clonotype was detected a few times. CDR3 protein: CSAPRAGSVRLSSTDTQYF. As DNA, the CDR3 is TGCAGTGCTCCCCGTGCAGGGAGTGTCCGGCTGTCTAGCACAGATACGCAGTATTTT. V usage is TRBV20-1 and J usage is TRBJ2-3; D is perhaps TRBD1 or TRBD2 (5 bases each). CDR1 and CDR2 (germline): DFQATT, SNEGSKA (reference sequence). The CDR3 totals 19 residues. V lost 5 bases and J 0 bases, leaving 27 bases between the germline ends.

The chain carries TRBV28 and TRBJ2-7; 11 bases agree with TRBD1. The CDR3 contains 15 residues. In germline, CDR1 is MDHEN, CDR2 SYDVKM. V gave up 8 bases and J gave up 4 bases; unmatched junction bases: 10. For the CDR3, the DNA is TGTGCCAGCCTCCTCTTCGGGACAGGGGGTTACGAGCAGTACTTC. This translates into CASLLFGTGGYEQYF.

This clonotype was seen a few times. V gene TRBV10-1 combines with J gene TRBJ1-2, with D hard to call. The germline V gene encodes CDR1 WNHNN and CDR2 SYGVQD (reference sequence). The CDR3 sequence is 13 residues long. With 2 bases removed from V and 4 bases from J, the gap between germline ends came to 8 bases. CDR3 sequence: CASSEADGYGYTF. CDR3 coding DNA: TGCGCCAGCAGTGAGGCGGACGGCTATGGCTACACCTTC.

The rearrangement uses TRBV6-4 and TRBJ2-1; TRBD2 is a possible D gene (6 bases). The V end was cut by 4 bases, the J end by 4 bases, with 23 bases between. In germline, CDR1 is MRHNA, CDR2 SNTAGT. The CDR3 sequence is 18 residues long. The CDR3 loop reads CASSAPLFSGTQYNEQFF. CDR3 nucleotides: TGTGCCAGCAGTGCCCCGCTCTTTAGCGGAACCCAATACAATGAGCAGTTCTTC.

This clonotype was counted a few times. The V gene is TRBV24-1, the J gene TRBJ2-3, with 7 bases that match TRBD1. Germline CDR1 KGHDR, CDR2 SFDVKD. There are 15 residues in the CDR3. V lost 3 bases to trimming and J lost 3 bases; unmatched junction nucleotides: 5. The CDR3 here is CATSDPGGRTDTQYF. CDR3 bases: TGTGCCACCAGTGATCCAGGGGGACGGACAGATACGCAGTATTTT.

This clonotype occurred a few times. V usage is TRBV3-1 and J usage is TRBJ2-5; D uncertain. CDR1 is LGHDT and CDR2 is YNNKEL in the germline V gene (reference sequence). CDR3 length: 14 amino acids. V was pared by 0 bases and J by 5 bases, with 10 bases between. The DNA for the CDR3 is TGTGCCAGCAGCCAAGAGATGTATCGGGAGACCCAGTACTTC. It codes for CASSQEMYRETQYF.

The chain couples TRBV5-1 to TRBJ2-6; D unresolved. The germline V and J ends were trimmed by 4 bases and 0 bases, with 11 bases remaining between them. This CDR3 region has 16 residues. Per germline, CDR1 SGHRS and CDR2 YFSETQ. CDR3: CASSLEGHSGANVLTF. The CDR3 nucleotides read TGCGCCAGCAGCCTGGAAGGGCACTCTGGGGCCAACGTCCTGACTTTC. The entire variable domain, with the rest obtained from reference TRBV5-1 and TRBJ2-6, is as follows: KAGVTQTPRYLIKTRGQQVTLSCSPISGHRSVSWYQQTPGQGLQFLFEYFSETQRNKGNFPGRFSGRQFSNSRSEMNVSTLELGDSALYLCASSLEGHSGANVLTFGAGSRLTVL.

This chain connects TRBV28 to TRBJ2-7; unclear D gene. The V end was cut by 8 bases, the J end by 6 bases, with 14 bases between. The CDR3 totals 12 residues. Germline-derived CDR1 and CDR2 are MDHEN and SYDVKM. CDR3 nucleotides: TGTGCCAGCGGGGTAAACCGTTTCGAGCAGTACTTC. Its translation is CASGVNRFEQYF.

This rearrangement joins TRBV7-9 to TRBJ2-5; 11 nucleotides match TRBD2. Germline trimming cut 4 bases from V and 4 bases from J; bases unmatched to any gene: 5. Germline CDR1 and CDR2: SEHNR and FQNEAQ (reference sequence). This CDR3 is 15 amino acids long. CDR3 sequence reads: CASSSRLAGTETQYF. CDR3 in DNA: TGTGCCAGCAGCTCAAGACTAGCGGGAACAGAGACCCAGTACTTC. Variable domain in full (rest from reference TRBV7-9 and TRBJ2-5): DTGVSQNPRHKITKRGQNVTFRCDPISEHNRLYWYRQTLGQGPEFLTYFQNEAQLEKSRLLSDRFSAERPKGSFSTLEIQRTEQGDSAMYLCASSSRLAGTETQYFGPGTRLLVL.

The V and J genes are TRBV11-3 and TRBJ2-2; D is uncertain. V was pared by 2 bases and J by 5 bases, with 6 bases between. The CDR3 runs 13 residues. Per germline, CDR1 SGHNT and CDR2 YENEEA. CDR3 DNA: TGTGCCAGCAGCTTAACACATACCGGGGAGCTGTTTTTT. Protein product: CASSLTHTGELFF.

This clonotype was recorded a few times. The rearrangement joins TRBV7-2 to TRBJ1-1, with no clear D. CDR3 length equals 13 residues. V lost 5 bases to trimming and J lost 3 bases, with 10 bases between them. Germline V lookup: CDR1 SGHTA, CDR2 FQGNSA. CDR3 sequence: CASSVRIHTEAFF. The CDR3 nucleotides read TGTGCCAGCAGCGTACGGATCCACACTGAAGCTTTCTTT.

This clonotype showed up just once. The conserved final phenylalanine or tryptophan is absent from the CDR3, which likely points to a read error. This chain joins TRBV12-3 or TRBV12-4 and TRBJ2-1, with TRBD2 identical over 12 bases. The CDR3 sequence is 15 residues long. V trimming: 5 bases; J trimming: 7 bases; junction bases outside the gene matches: 6. CDR3 amino acids: CASSPTSGSGNEQFY. CDR3 coding DNA: TGTGCCAGCAGTCCGACTAGCGGGAGTGGGAATGAGCAGTTCTAC.

This chain links TRBV11-2 with TRBJ2-2; 8 bases line up with TRBD2. This CDR3 region has 15 residues. With V trimmed by 6 bases and J by 5 bases, 8 bases remained unmatched. Germline V lookup: CDR1 SGHAT, CDR2 FQNNGV. In DNA form, the CDR3 reads TGTGCCAGCAGTCAAAGCGGGAGCGGAACCGGGGAGCTGTTTTTT. This encodes CASSQSGSGTGELFF.

This clonotype was observed a handful of times. The DNA of the CDR3 is TGTGCCACCGGATGGGGGACCGAGAACACCGGGGAGCTGTTTTTT. Translation: CATGWGTENTGELFF. The chain recombines TRBV24-1 with TRBJ2-2, with D perhaps being TRBD1 or TRBD2 (5 bases each). The germline V gene has CDR1 KGHDR and CDR2 SFDVKD. The CDR3 covers 15 residues. Trimming took off 9 bases at V and 1 base at J, with 14 bases between the two ends.

This clonotype appeared a few times. This chain joins TRBV5-1 and TRBJ1-1; 7 nucleotides line up with TRBD1. The trim removed 3 bases at V and 1 base at J, leaving 3 bases unmatched. Germline CDR1 SGHRS, CDR2 YFSETQ. The CDR3 has 14 amino acids. CDR3: CASSWGTENTEAFF. In DNA form, the CDR3 reads TGCGCCAGCAGCTGGGGGACAGAGAACACTGAAGCTTTCTTT.

This chain links TRBV11-2 with TRBJ2-1; no clear D. CDR3 size: 18 residues. Germline V CDR1 and CDR2: SGHAT, FQNNGV. V lost 1 base to trimming and J lost 2 bases, with 18 bases between them. The CDR3 bases are TGTGCCAGCAGCTTAGTTGATCTTGGGGTCCTAACCTACAATGAGCAGTTCTTC. Translated: CASSLVDLGVLTYNEQFF. The variable domain in full, completed from reference TRBV11-2 and TRBJ2-1, reads EAGVAQSPRYKIIEKRQSVAFWCNPISGHATLYWYQQILGQGPKLLIQFQNNGVVDDSQLPKDRFSAERLKGVDSTLKIQPAKLEDSAVYLCASSLVDLGVLTYNEQFFGPGTRLTVL.

This clonotype has more than one count but fewer than ten. The gene calls are TRBV7-3 and TRBJ2-2; D remains unclear. This CDR3 spans 14 amino acids. Trimming cost V 4 bases and J 1 base, with 7 bases left between them. Germline V gene sequence: CDR1 SGHTA, CDR2 FQGTGA. The CDR3 loop reads CASSSLLNTGELFF. The CDR3 DNA is TGTGCCAGCAGCTCCCTTTTGAACACCGGGGAGCTGTTTTTT.

This clonotype was picked up a small number of times. V gene TRBV27 combines with J gene TRBJ1-6; D remains ambiguous. V lost 3 bases and J lost 9, with 9 bases in between. The CDR3 extends over 13 amino acids. Looked up from germline, CDR1 is MNHEY and CDR2 is SMNVEV (reference sequence). This CDR3 is CASSFREASPLHF. CDR3 in DNA: TGTGCCAGCAGTTTTCGGGAGGCTTCACCCCTCCACTTT.

This clonotype was seen just once. This chain links TRBV18 with TRBJ2-7; D ambiguous. This CDR3 has 15 amino acids. The germline CDR1 and CDR2 sequences are KGHSH and LQKENI. Deletions cut 2 bases from V and 4 bases from J, with 15 bases between. The CDR3 DNA is TGTGCCAGCTCACCAGGGATCAGAGTCGCGTACGAGCAGTACTTC. As protein: CASSPGIRVAYEQYF. Using reference TRBV18 and TRBJ2-7 for the parts outside the CDR3, the full variable domain is NAGVMQNPRHLVRRRGQEARLRCSPMKGHSHVYWYRQLPEEGLKFMVYLQKENIIDESGMPKERFSAEFPKEGPSILRIQQVVRGDSAAYFCASSPGIRVAYEQYFGPGTRLTVT.

This chain joins TRBV29-1 and TRBJ2-5; perhaps TRBD1 as D (6 bases). CDR3 length: 13 amino acids. Germline assignment: CDR1 SQVTM and CDR2 ANQGSEA. V was cut by 4 bases and J by 4 bases, with 13 bases left in between. The CDR3: CSVGRGVTETQYF. CDR3 DNA: TGCAGCGTTGGCAGGGGAGTGACAGAGACCCAGTACTTC. Drawing the rest from reference TRBV29-1 and TRBJ2-5, the complete variable domain is SAVISQKPSRDICQRGTSLTIQCQVDSQVTMMFWYRQQPGQSLTLIATANQGSEATYESGFVIDKFPISRPNLTFSTLTVSNMSPEDSSIYLCSVGRGVTETQYFGPGTRLLVL.

As regards this clonotype: This may be a read error: a much more frequent sequence differs by one nucleotide. The V and J genes are TRBV6-2 or TRBV6-3 and TRBJ1-2, with D possibly being TRBD1 (6 bases). Germline-derived CDR1 and CDR2 are MNHEY and SVGEGT. V lost 6 bases and J 4 bases, leaving 12 bases between the germline ends. The CDR3 totals 13 residues. The CDR3 nucleotides read TGTGCCAGCAGCACAAGGACAGTCTATGGCTACACCTTC. Translated, it gives CASSTRTVYGYTF.

The chain links TRBV12-3 or TRBV12-4 to TRBJ1-5, with D maybe TRBD1 (5 bases). V was trimmed by 6 bases and J by 1 base, leaving 10 bases between them. This CDR3 region has 14 residues. CDR3: CASSGGTSNQPQHF. DNA for the CDR3: TGTGCCAGCAGCGGCGGGACCAGCAATCAGCCCCAGCATTTT.

This clonotype was found once. The chain joins TRBV15 to TRBJ2-7; 10 positions match TRBD1. The V segment lost 4 bases and the J segment 5 bases; nucleotides outside the gene matches: 8. Germline V gene lookup returns CDR1 LNHNV and CDR2 YYDKDF (reference sequence). The CDR3 is 15 amino acids. The CDR3 protein is CATSKGQGGRDEQYF. The CDR3 region has the DNA TGTGCCACCAGCAAAGGACAGGGGGGACGCGACGAGCAGTACTTC.

CDR3 nucleotide sequence: TGTGCCAGCAGCTCCCAAGCCTACAATGAGCAGTTCTTC. Translation: CASSSQAYNEQFF. V gene TRBV7-2 combines with J gene TRBJ2-1, with D uncertain. Looked up from germline, CDR1 is SGHTA and CDR2 is FQGNSA. V was cut by 4 bases and J by 2 bases, with 6 bases left in between. This CDR3 is 13 amino acids long.

This clonotype was observed a few times. The chain is built from TRBV12-3 or TRBV12-4 and TRBJ1-2; D perhaps matches TRBD1 (6 bases). The CDR3 runs 12 residues. Trimming left V 5 bases short and J 5 bases short, with 9 bases between. CDR3 in amino acids: CASSGRGYGYTF. Here the CDR3 DNA reads TGTGCCAGCAGTGGCAGGGGATATGGCTACACCTTC.

This chain joins TRBV3-1 and TRBJ2-2; D uncertain. The CDR3 has 13 amino acids. Germline V gives CDR1 LGHDT, CDR2 YNNKEL (reference sequence). V was shortened by 3 bases and J by 3 bases, with 5 bases between the two germline ends. The CDR3 spells CASSHVYTGELFF. CDR3 DNA sequence: TGTGCCAGCAGCCATGTGTACACCGGGGAGCTGTTTTTT.

The chain couples TRBV11-2 to TRBJ2-5, with 15 bases identical to TRBD2. CDR1 and CDR2 from the germline V gene are SGHAT and FQNNGV. CDR3 length: 21 amino acids. Trimming removed 2 bases from V and 4 bases from J; junction bases left unmatched: 17. The CDR3 DNA reads as TGTGCCAGCAGCTTACGGCCTAGAGGGACTAGCGGGAGGAAATACGGAGAGACCCAGTACTTC. Translated: CASSLRPRGTSGRKYGETQYF.

The chain joins TRBV3-1 to TRBJ2-3; 13 bases line up with TRBD2. Germline V gives CDR1 LGHDT, CDR2 YNNKEL (reference sequence). The CDR3 covers 15 residues. Trimming took 8 bases from V and 1 from J; bases not matched to a gene: 3. The CDR3 sequence is CASPGTSGGTDTQYF. The CDR3 DNA sequence: TGTGCCAGCCCGGGGACTAGCGGGGGCACAGATACGCAGTATTTT.

This clonotype was found a few times. CDR3 in amino acids: CASSQVSGASYEQYF. CDR3 nucleotide sequence: TGCGCCAGCAGCCAAGTGTCAGGGGCATCCTACGAGCAGTACTTC. This chain links TRBV4-3 with TRBJ2-7; weak D call: TRBD1 (6 bases). This CDR3 has 15 amino acids. Per germline, CDR1 LGHNA and CDR2 YSLEER. V lost 1 base, J lost 1 base, and 11 bases lay in between.

This clonotype occurred a few times. V usage is TRBV5-1 and J usage is TRBJ1-1; a possible D gene is TRBD1 (5 bases). The CDR3 loop spans 13 amino acids. Trimming took off 3 bases at V and 6 bases at J, with 12 bases between the two ends. Looked up from germline, CDR1 is SGHRS and CDR2 is YFSETQ. Here the CDR3 DNA reads TGCGCCAGCAGCTGGCGGGGCAGCCCTGAAGCTTTCTTT. This sequence encodes CASSWRGSPEAFF.

This clonotype has just a few counts. The chain combines TRBV3-1 with TRBJ2-2; D gene unclear. This CDR3 has 14 residues. Trimming took off 0 bases at V and 8 bases at J, with 10 bases between the two ends. CDR1 is LGHDT, CDR2 YNNKEL, per germline (reference sequence). CDR3 region: CASSQDPGPGELFF. CDR3 DNA: TGTGCCAGCAGCCAAGATCCTGGGCCTGGGGAGCTGTTTTTT.